Listed below are T cell receptor beta chains from one sample, sequenced in a study of blood T cells in healthy people across ages. MiXCR was run by TCRdb on the 5' RACE reads, yielding one entry per CDR3 protein. The data show 710,000 or so distinct CDR3 sequences, with approximately 22% seen just once and around 22% held by the top ten. Sequenced sample: blood. The receptors originated from a man between 65 and 85 years old in good health. The conserved cysteine and the conserved F or W are not part of the CDR3 here.

j_call: TRBJ2-3; v_call: TRBV5-1; cdr3_aa: ASSLASGTGDTQY
j_call: TRBJ2-2; v_call: TRBV29-1; cdr3_aa: SVTDGLAGNTGELF
j_call: TRBJ1-5; v_call: TRBV11-1; cdr3_aa: ASSLRQGRQPQH
j_call: TRBJ2-1; v_call: TRBV3-1; cdr3_aa: ASSRSANEQF
j_call: TRBJ2-3; v_call: TRBV27; cdr3_aa: ASSRTRVSDTQY
j_call: TRBJ2-3; v_call: TRBV24-1; cdr3_aa: ATSDLPSAGARTDTQY
j_call: TRBJ2-7; v_call: TRBV6-5; cdr3_aa: ASSYSGRSYRSYGQY
j_call: TRBJ2-3; v_call: TRBV5-5; cdr3_aa: ATYRPGTDTQY
j_call: TRBJ1-2; v_call: TRBV3-1; cdr3_aa: ASSGANYGYT
j_call: TRBJ2-2; v_call: TRBV29-1; cdr3_aa: SVDGGANTGELF
j_call: TRBJ2-5; v_call: TRBV28; cdr3_aa: ASIRTGIRETQY
j_call: TRBJ2-3; v_call: TRBV15; cdr3_aa: ATSKRTDTQY
j_call: TRBJ1-3; v_call: TRBV12-3/TRBV12-4; cdr3_aa: ASSKYSGNTIY
j_call: TRBJ2-7; v_call: TRBV2; cdr3_aa: ASTTSYEQY
j_call: TRBJ2-7; v_call: TRBV6-2/TRBV6-3; cdr3_aa: ASSPLGDRRRTYEQY
j_call: TRBJ2-1; v_call: TRBV7-9; cdr3_aa: ASSERTSGHNEQF
j_call: TRBJ2-4; v_call: TRBV24-1; cdr3_aa: ATSGGGALAKNIQY
j_call: TRBJ2-1; v_call: TRBV6-5; cdr3_aa: ASSYSWSGSYNEQF
j_call: TRBJ1-2; v_call: TRBV6-5; cdr3_aa: ASSEFEAGPLRYT
j_call: TRBJ1-5; v_call: TRBV20-1; cdr3_aa: SAGIGAPNGPQH
j_call: TRBJ2-5; v_call: TRBV28; cdr3_aa: ASSFPGQGYQETQY
j_call: TRBJ1-4; v_call: TRBV4-3; cdr3_aa: ASSQDTPRATNEKLF
j_call: TRBJ1-5; v_call: TRBV12-3/TRBV12-4; cdr3_aa: ASITETGGRNQPQH
j_call: TRBJ1-1; v_call: TRBV6-2/TRBV6-3; cdr3_aa: VSSPISPMNTEAF
j_call: TRBJ2-3; v_call: TRBV30; cdr3_aa: AWSPGDTQY
j_call: TRBJ1-1; v_call: TRBV20-1; cdr3_aa: SARDSVTGMGGNTEAF
j_call: TRBJ1-1; v_call: TRBV14; cdr3_aa: ASSQDWRGWAF
j_call: TRBJ2-5; v_call: TRBV7-3; cdr3_aa: ASSLNPASGQETQY
j_call: TRBJ2-3; v_call: TRBV6-2/TRBV6-3; cdr3_aa: ASSGRWVDTQY
j_call: TRBJ2-3; v_call: TRBV29-1; cdr3_aa: SVGVTGVGTDTQY